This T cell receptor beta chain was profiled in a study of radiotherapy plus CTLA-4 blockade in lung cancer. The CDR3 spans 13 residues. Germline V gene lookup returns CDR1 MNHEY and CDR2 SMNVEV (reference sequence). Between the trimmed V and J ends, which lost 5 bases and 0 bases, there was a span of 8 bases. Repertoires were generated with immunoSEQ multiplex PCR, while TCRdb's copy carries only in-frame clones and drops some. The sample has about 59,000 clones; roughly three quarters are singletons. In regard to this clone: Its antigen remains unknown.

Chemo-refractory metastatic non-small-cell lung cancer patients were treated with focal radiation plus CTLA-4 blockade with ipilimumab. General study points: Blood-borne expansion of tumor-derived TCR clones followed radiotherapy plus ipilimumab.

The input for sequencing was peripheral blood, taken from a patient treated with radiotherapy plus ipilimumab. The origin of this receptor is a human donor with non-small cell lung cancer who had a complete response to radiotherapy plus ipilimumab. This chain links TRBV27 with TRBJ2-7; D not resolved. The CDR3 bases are TGTGCCAGCAGTGTACGAGCCTCCTACGAGCAGTACTTC. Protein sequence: CASSVRASYEQYF.